This T cell receptor beta chain was obtained from a study of ipilimumab plus nivolumab after autologous stem cell transplantation. Study at large: The DLBCL cohort had primary refractory and relapsed disease, with 18-month progression-free survival of approximately 87% and 28%.

The assay was immunoSEQ multiplex PCR, and TCRdb's table has in-frame clones only and misses some. This table holds 15,000 to 20,000 clones, roughly 80% found once. On this clone: Its antigen remains unknown.

Looked up from germline, CDR1 is GTSNPN and CDR2 is SVGIG (reference sequence). The J segment lost 0 bases and the V segment lost 2 bases, leaving 4 bases of the junction unmatched. The CDR3 consists of 16 residues. Broader study findings: The authors say TCR, Treg and microbiome findings warrant further study.

Patients got ipilimumab 1 mg/kg beginning 14 to 28 days post-transplant. Dosing: nivolumab 3 mg/kg IV, weeks 1, 4, 7, 10, then every two weeks to week 26. Sample: PBMCs, taken in a trial of ipilimumab plus nivolumab as post-transplant consolidation. The clonotype originates from a male donor with diffuse large B-cell lymphoma. V usage is TRBV30 and J usage is TRBJ1-6; 7 positions match TRBD1. The CDR3 reads CAWSWTGSSYNSPLHF. The CDR3 DNA is TGTGCCTGGAGTTGGACAGGCAGCTCCTATAATTCACCCCTCCACTTT.